The 3 T cell receptor beta chains below all came from one sample that was sequenced in a study of beta chain features in type 1 diabetes. Reverse transcription of all isolated RNA meant that expressed TCRB transcripts were sequenced. TCRdb keeps only in-frame clones here, not all; method: immunoSEQ multiplex PCR. The sample has about 240,000 clones, 25% to 30% seen once. Sequencing was carried out using central memory CD4+ T cells from blood. The receptors derive from a man aged 25 to 40 in good health.

This clone was picked up a small number of times. The chain employs TRBV7-9 and TRBJ2-5; 7 bases align to TRBD1. Germline lookup yields CDR1 SEHNR and CDR2 FQNEAQ (reference sequence). The V and J ends lost 6 bases and 2 bases, in that order; junction bases with no gene match: 9. CDR3 length equals 15 residues. CDR3 in DNA: TGTGCCAGCAGTCCAGGACAGGCAGTACAAGAGACCCAGTACTTC. It codes for CASSPGQAVQETQYF.

This clone was seen only a few times. The V and J genes are TRBV4-2 and TRBJ1-2, with D possibly being TRBD1 (6 bases). This CDR3 has 14 residues. The germline gives CDR1 LGHNA, CDR2 YNFKEQ. Trimming shortened V by 0 bases and J by 5 bases, and 10 bases separated the two germline ends. CDR3 sequence: CASSQDGTLYGYTF. As DNA, the CDR3 is TGTGCCAGCAGCCAAGACGGGACATTATATGGCTACACCTTC.

This chain connects TRBV16 to TRBJ1-1; D unresolved. The CDR3 spans 11 residues. Germline loops: CDR1 KGHSY, CDR2 FQNENV. Trimming took off 4 bases at V and 7 bases at J, with 7 bases between the two ends. CDR3 sequence: CASSLAHEAFF. The CDR3 region has the DNA TGTGCCAGCAGCCTAGCCCATGAAGCTTTCTTT.